The 20 T cell receptor beta chains presented below share a single source sample, sequenced in a study of OX40 agonist ivuxolimab in advanced cancers. Using immunoSEQ multiplex PCR, the repertoire was profiled, and TCRdb retains in-frame clones only, with some absent. The repertoire has 70,000 or so clones, about nine tenths of them found once; the top ten carry 0.6% to 0.8%. The source was CD4+ or CD8+ T cells sorted from blood, collected in a trial of the OX40 agonist ivuxolimab. Receptors were obtained from an adult with an advanced solid tumor such as melanoma, head and neck, liver or kidney cancer.

This chain connects TRBV5-1 to TRBJ2-5; 11 nucleotides line up with TRBD2. The CDR3 runs to 15 residues. Trimming removed 6 bases from V and 4 bases from J; junction bases left unmatched: 8. The germline gives CDR1 SGHRS, CDR2 YFSETQ. CDR3 residues: CASNPQTSGIETQYF. The CDR3 nucleotides are TGCGCCAGCAACCCCCAGACTAGCGGGATAGAGACCCAGTACTTC.

The V call is TRBV7-8, the J call TRBJ2-2; perhaps D is TRBD1 or TRBD2 (5 bases each). CDR3 length equals 14 residues. Germline V gene data show CDR1 as SGHVS and CDR2 as FQNEAQ. Trimming took 1 base from V and 6 from J, leaving 9 bases between them. The CDR3 spells CASSLVRGAGELFF. Here the CDR3 DNA reads TGTGCCAGCAGCTTAGTACGGGGCGCCGGGGAGCTGTTTTTT.

The chain links TRBV6-5 to TRBJ2-5, with 7 bases that match TRBD2. The J segment lost 6 bases and the V segment lost 5 bases, leaving 9 bases of the junction unmatched. Germline lookup yields CDR1 MNHEY and CDR2 SVGAGI. The CDR3 has 14 amino acids. The CDR3 DNA reads TGTGCCAGCAGTGTAGAGGGAGGGCAGAAGACCCAGTACTTC. Translated: CASSVEGGQKTQYF.

V is TRBV10-2 and J is TRBJ1-5; D is perhaps TRBD1 (6 bases). The length of the CDR3 is 15 residues. V was shortened by 6 bases and J by 2 bases, with 14 bases between the two germline ends. Germline assignment: CDR1 WSHSY and CDR2 SAAADI. CDR3 amino acids: CASSTGLRGNQPQHF. As DNA, the CDR3 is TGCGCCAGCAGCACAGGGCTCAGGGGCAATCAGCCCCAGCATTTT.

This chain connects TRBV15 to TRBJ1-3; 9 bases align to TRBD1. V shed 0 bases and J 1 base; nucleotides not matched to a gene: 1. This CDR3 contains 16 residues. Per germline, CDR1 LNHNV and CDR2 YYDKDF (reference sequence). CDR3 sequence reads: CATSRDGTGSGNTIYF. The CDR3 nucleotides read TGTGCCACCAGCAGAGACGGGACAGGGTCTGGAAACACCATATATTTT.

The V and J genes are TRBV9 and TRBJ2-1; perhaps D is TRBD1 or TRBD2 (6 bases each). This CDR3 region has 15 residues. V lost 0 bases and J 12 bases, leaving 19 bases between the germline ends. Germline CDR1 is SGDLS and CDR2 is YYNGEE. DNA for the CDR3: TGTGCCAGCAGCGTAGTTGGGGGGCCTCCAGAAGTGCAGTTCTTC. Its protein is CASSVVGGPPEVQFF.

V usage is TRBV19 and J usage is TRBJ2-3, with TRBD2 matching over 10 bases. This CDR3 has 15 residues. The germline CDR1 and CDR2 sequences are LNHDA and SQIVND (reference sequence). J gave up 2 bases and V 5 bases, and 4 bases lay outside the gene matches. The CDR3 DNA reads TGTGCCAGTAGTGGTAGCGGGGGGCCCACAGATACGCAGTATTTT. Protein sequence: CASSGSGGPTDTQYF.

The rearrangement joins TRBV29-1 to TRBJ2-5; 7 nucleotides align to TRBD1. With V trimmed by 6 bases and J by 6 bases, 7 bases remained unmatched. The CDR3 is made up of 12 amino acids. Germline V gene data show CDR1 as SQVTM and CDR2 as ANQGSEA. The CDR3 sequence: CSVAHRGQTQYF. The CDR3 coding sequence is TGCAGCGTCGCCCACAGGGGCCAGACCCAGTACTTC. Filled out from reference TRBV29-1 and TRBJ2-5, the complete variable domain reads SAVISQKPSRDICQRGTSLTIQCQVDSQVTMMFWYRQQPGQSLTLIATANQGSEATYESGFVIDKFPISRPNLTFSTLTVSNMSPEDSSIYLCSVAHRGQTQYFGPGTRLLVL.

This clone was seen just once. This sequence joins TRBV10-2 and TRBJ2-1; TRBD2 matches 11 bases. The germline V gene has CDR1 WSHSY and CDR2 SAAADI. The CDR3 is 14 residues long. J lost 6 bases, V lost 8 bases, and 6 bases had no gene match. The CDR3 sequence: CASRTSGRGNEQFF. CDR3 nucleotides: TGCGCCAGCCGGACTAGCGGGCGTGGCAATGAGCAGTTCTTC.

The chain joins TRBV9 to TRBJ1-1; D not resolved. The CDR3 has 10 amino acids. The ends were cut back, 8 bases at V and 11 bases at J, with 13 bases in the middle. In germline, CDR1 is SGDLS, CDR2 YYNGEE. In DNA, the CDR3 is TGTGCCAGAACCTCGGTAGTGGCTTTCTTT. It specifies CARTSVVAFF.

The chain employs TRBV19 and TRBJ2-1, with D possibly TRBD2 on 8 matching bases. Trimming left V 7 bases short and J 6 bases short, with 16 bases between. The CDR3 extends over 14 amino acids. The germline CDR1 and CDR2 sequences are LNHDA and SQIVND (reference sequence). In nucleotides, the CDR3 is TGTGCCAGTAAGCGGGGGCCAGGGGGCAATGAGCAGTTCTTC. Protein product: CASKRGPGGNEQFF.

The V gene is TRBV2, the J gene TRBJ2-2; D remains unclear. Between the trimmed V and J ends, which lost 1 base and 7 bases, there was a span of 10 bases. The CDR3 totals 14 residues. The germline gives CDR1 SNHLY, CDR2 FYNNEI. The CDR3 DNA is TGTGCCAGCAGTGAAGTGATATCTGGCGGGGAGCTGTTTTTT. Encoded protein: CASSEVISGGELFF.

V and J are TRBV30 and TRBJ1-3, with no clear D. V was clipped by 1 base and J by 1 base, with 5 bases between them. Germline V gene sequence: CDR1 GTSNPN, CDR2 SVGIG (reference sequence). The CDR3 covers 13 residues. The DNA of the CDR3 is TGTGCCTGGAGTGGGGTATCTGGAAACACCATATATTTT. Its translation is CAWSGVSGNTIYF.

Here the CDR3 DNA reads TGTGCCAGCAGTTCCGGGCCCTCCAACGTCCTGACTTTC. Amino acid sequence: CASSSGPSNVLTF. The chain carries TRBV28 and TRBJ2-6; D unclear. Germline-derived CDR1 and CDR2 are MDHEN and SYDVKM. V gave up 4 bases and J gave up 8 bases, with 9 bases separating them. This CDR3 region has 13 residues.

The genes are TRBV6-1 and TRBJ1-4, with a possible D match to TRBD1 (5 bases). The CDR3 totals 14 residues. The V end was cut by 10 bases, the J end by 7 bases, with 19 bases between. Germline V lookup: CDR1 MNHNS, CDR2 SASEGT. CDR3 sequence reads: CATTGTLNSEKLFF. The CDR3 bases are TGTGCCACCACCGGGACCCTCAATTCTGAAAAACTGTTTTTT.

The CDR3 spells CASSRGQGSYEQYF. CDR3 DNA sequence: TGTGCCAGTAGTAGGGGACAGGGTTCCTACGAGCAGTACTTC. This chain uses TRBV19 with TRBJ2-7, with 9 bases fitting TRBD1. CDR1 and CDR2 (germline): LNHDA, SQIVND (reference sequence). J gave up 1 base and V 4 bases, and 2 bases lay outside the gene matches. This CDR3 spans 14 amino acids.

In this sample, this clone turned up once. The chain recombines TRBV5-5 with TRBJ1-2; D is unclear. V was pared by 0 bases and J by 3 bases, with 15 bases between. Germline assignment: CDR1 SGHKS and CDR2 YYEKEE (reference sequence). CDR3 length: 16 amino acids. The CDR3 bases are TGTGCCAGCAGCTTGGAGTCGACAAAGACGTACTATGGCTACACCTTC. This encodes CASSLESTKTYYGYTF.

The V call is TRBV9, the J call TRBJ2-1; 11 nucleotides agree with TRBD2. Unmatched junction bases numbered 16, after V lost 4 bases and J lost 10 bases. The CDR3 covers 17 residues. Germline values: CDR1 SGDLS, CDR2 YYNGEE. In DNA form, the CDR3 reads TGTGCCAGCAGCCCATTATCCGGGACTAGCGGTATCGGGGAGCAGTTCTTC. This gives the protein CASSPLSGTSGIGEQFF.

V and J are TRBV27 and TRBJ1-6, with 7 bases identical to TRBD1. Germline V gives CDR1 MNHEY, CDR2 SMNVEV (reference sequence). J lost 11 bases, V lost 6 bases, and 4 bases had no gene match. The CDR3 is made up of 12 amino acids. The CDR3 protein is CASSFDRAPLHF. Here the CDR3 DNA reads TGTGCCAGCAGCTTCGACAGGGCACCCCTCCACTTT.

The J gene is TRBJ2-1, the V gene TRBV6-4; 11 bases line up with TRBD2. CDR1 is MRHNA, CDR2 SNTAGT, per germline. The ends lost 5 bases at V and 7 bases at J; junction bases unmatched: 7. CDR3 length: 15 residues. Here the CDR3 DNA reads TGTGCCAGCAGTCCCGGGACTAGCGGTACTAATGAGCAGTTCTTC. This gives the protein CASSPGTSGTNEQFF.